The T cell receptor beta chain under discussion was sequenced for a study of blood T cell repertoires in COVID-19 (dated by TCRdb to between 2020 and 2021). Context from the whole study: Collaborator samples came from the United States, Italy and Spain and covered acute and convalescent phases of COVID-19. The repertoires were made available in a free public database intended to serve as a resource for research on the immune response to SARS-CoV-2. Samples were obtained from the ongoing ImmuneRACE study (first 160 participants) and from over a thousand subjects provided by 6 global collaborators. A de-identified subject ID, COVID-19 status, age in years and sex were almost always included in the sample metadata. The material from the prospective study consisted of cDNA or gDNA derived from T cells, B-cell-depleted T cells, or PBMCs. Subjects who had been exposed to COVID-19, were actively infected with it, or had recovered from it provided the deeply sampled blood TCRbeta repertoires that made up the dataset. Where available, HLA class I and class II types were taken from metadata supplied by the sample provider and were not determined by assay-based typing. What the study reported, not specific to this receptor: The amount of clinical and demographic metadata varied by source and participant and was provided uncurated.

Points on this clone: Its antigen is unknown. It has no much larger one-base neighbor in the sample; base qualities were not kept.

TCRbeta CDR3 regions were amplified from genomic DNA using the immunoSEQ Assay, a bias-controlled multiplex PCR. The paper's data handling went like this. Within the assay, amplification of reference gene primers was used to estimate how many nucleated cells each sample contained. To quantify the absolute abundance of each unique TCRbeta CDR3 rearrangement, sequence reads were collapsed and filtered. For each sample, productive Simpson clonality was calculated as the square root of Simpson's diversity index over productive rearrangements. Here the immuneACCESS table is served through TCRdb, limited to in-frame sequences with V and J called. Missing clones are a known gap in these copies; in checked studies unresolved V genes cover under half, and the rest lacks a known reason. The D gene and trimming were derived from the DNA, and the V and J assignments and clone size from that table. Within this sample are some 22,000 clones, with 89% of them counted one time only. About a quarter of the sample is in the top ten clones.

Whole blood was collected in K2EDTA tubes by collaborating institutions according to the institutions' own protocols. For TCRbeta analysis, collaborators shipped samples as frozen whole blood, isolated PBMCs, or DNA extracted from either of those sample types. From the germline V gene (reference sequence), CDR1 is SEHNR and CDR2 is FQNEAQ. The CDR3 sequence holds 9 residues, the cysteine and phenylalanine included. Only the CDR3 region is kept as DNA, spanning 27 bases read in frame from base 1. Relative to germline, V is 11 bases shorter and J is 6 bases shorter, with 7 bases between their ends. The chain couples TRBV7-9 to TRBJ1-1; a confident D gene designation cannot be given. Sequenced sample: peripheral blood. The clonotype originates from a human donor with active COVID-19. The donor label of this sample is uncertain. The nucleotide sequence is TGTGCCCCCCTCCCTGAAGCTTTCTTT. This translates into CAPLPEAFF.